One sample yielded the 14 T cell receptor beta chains listed below, sequenced in a study of blood T cell repertoires in COVID-19. Clones were read by immunoSEQ multiplex PCR, and TCRdb kept only the in-frame ones, dropping some. The table includes fewer than 110,000 clones, roughly 89% detected once. Specimen: peripheral blood. The receptors here all came from a woman at least 80 years old in a cohort sampled during active COVID-19.

This chain links TRBV3-1 (or the pseudogene TRBV3-2) with TRBJ2-5; TRBD2 matches 12 bases. This CDR3 has 16 amino acids. From germline, CDR1 is LGHDT and CDR2 YNNKEL (reference sequence). V trimming: 5 bases; J trimming: 4 bases; junction bases outside the gene matches: 8. The CDR3 reads CASSSPSGRAPETQYF. The CDR3 DNA follows: TGTGCCAGCAGCTCTCCTAGCGGGAGGGCCCCAGAGACCCAGTACTTC.

This chain connects TRBV5-1 to TRBJ2-7; D may be TRBD1 (5 bases). The CDR3 has 12 residues. V lost 2 bases and J 4 bases, leaving 7 bases between the germline ends. Germline CDR1 reads SGHRS; CDR2 reads YFSETQ. CDR3 nucleotides: TGCGCCAGCAGCTTTGACAGTTACGAGCAGTACTTC. Protein sequence: CASSFDSYEQYF.

V usage is TRBV24-1 and J usage is TRBJ2-5; a possible D gene is TRBD2 (5 bases). The CDR3 covers 14 residues. With 3 bases removed from V and 5 bases from J, the gap between germline ends came to 12 bases. Germline V CDR1 and CDR2: KGHDR, SFDVKD. The CDR3 DNA is TGTGCCACCAGTGATCGGCGGCGAGGGGAGACCCAGTACTTC. This sequence encodes CATSDRRRGETQYF.

This rearrangement joins TRBV19 to TRBJ2-2; no firm D call. Trimming pared 2 bases from V and 1 base from J, leaving 5 bases between. The CDR3 loop spans 14 amino acids. CDR1 and CDR2 from the germline V gene are LNHDA and SQIVND (reference sequence). The CDR3 DNA reads TGTGCCAGTAGTATAACTCTGAACACCGGGGAGCTGTTTTTT. Protein sequence: CASSITLNTGELFF.

The CDR3 DNA reads as TGTGCCAGCAGTTTCAATAATGAGCAGTTCTTC. As protein: CASSFNNEQFF. The chain combines TRBV12-3 or TRBV12-4 with TRBJ2-1; D is uncertain. This CDR3 contains 11 residues. V shed 3 bases and J shed 7 bases, with 4 bases lying between them.

This chain joins TRBV6-5 and TRBJ2-7, with TRBD2 matching 11 bases. Germline CDR1 reads MNHEY; CDR2 reads SVGAGI. V trimming: 5 bases; J trimming: 3 bases; junction bases outside the gene matches: 3. The CDR3 contains 14 residues. For the CDR3, the DNA is TGTGCCAGCAGTACTGGGACTAGCGGCTACGAGCAGTACTTC. Protein: CASSTGTSGYEQYF.

This sequence joins TRBV5-1 and TRBJ2-1; 7 positions agree with TRBD1. The CDR3 is 15 amino acids. Germline CDR1 and CDR2: SGHRS and YFSETQ. Trimming cost V 4 bases and J 0 bases; bases outside gene matches: 4. In nucleotides, the CDR3 is TGCGCCAGCAGCCAAACAGGGGTCTCCTACAATGAGCAGTTCTTC. It encodes CASSQTGVSYNEQFF.

This clone was observed a single time. DNA for the CDR3: TGTGCCAGCAGCTTTGGGTTGAGGGCATATGCCTACGAGCAGTACTTC. Protein sequence: CASSFGLRAYAYEQYF. The chain joins TRBV5-4 to TRBJ2-7; D is possibly TRBD2 (5 bases). V dropped 2 bases and J dropped 2 bases, with 17 bases sitting between them. The CDR3 covers 16 residues. Germline CDR1 is SGHNT and CDR2 is YYREEE (reference sequence).

This clone has more than one count but fewer than ten. V is TRBV7-2 and J is TRBJ1-5; 7 nucleotides match TRBD1. Trimming at V came to 2 bases and at J to 1 base, leaving 5 bases not matched to a gene. Germline lookup yields CDR1 SGHTA and CDR2 FQGNSA. This CDR3 comprises 16 residues. CDR3: CASSLRWDRSNQPQHF. The DNA of the CDR3 is TGTGCCAGCAGCTTACGTTGGGACAGAAGCAATCAGCCCCAGCATTTT.

This chain joins TRBV7-9 and TRBJ2-2; D is possibly TRBD2 (7 bases). Germline CDR1 SEHNR, CDR2 FQNEAQ (reference sequence). Between the trimmed V and J ends, which lost 1 base and 7 bases, there was a span of 13 bases. CDR3 length: 15 amino acids. CDR3 loop: CASSLVGGPNGELFF. The CDR3 DNA reads TGTGCCAGCAGCTTAGTCGGGGGGCCAAACGGGGAGCTGTTTTTT. Combining the CDR3 with reference TRBV7-9 and TRBJ2-2 gives the whole variable domain DTGVSQNPRHKITKRGQNVTFRCDPISEHNRLYWYRQTLGQGPEFLTYFQNEAQLEKSRLLSDRFSAERPKGSFSTLEIQRTEQGDSAMYLCASSLVGGPNGELFFGEGSRLTVL.

This chain links TRBV9 with TRBJ2-1, with TRBD1 matching over 7 bases. V shed 2 bases and J 5 bases; nucleotides not matched to a gene: 10. Germline V CDR1 and CDR2: SGDLS, YYNGEE. The CDR3 sequence is 16 residues long. CDR3 DNA sequence: TGTGCCAGCAGCGTTCACTCGGGACAGTTAAACAATGAGCAGTTCTTC. Translated, it gives CASSVHSGQLNNEQFF.

The chain carries TRBV7-9 and TRBJ2-1; 14 positions agree with TRBD2. Trimming at V came to 5 bases and at J to 8 bases, leaving 5 bases not matched to a gene. The CDR3 loop spans 15 amino acids. Germline lookup yields CDR1 SEHNR and CDR2 FQNEAQ (reference sequence). CDR3 amino acids: CASSQGLAGDDEQFF. Written as DNA, the CDR3 is TGTGCCAGCAGCCAGGGACTAGCGGGGGACGATGAGCAGTTCTTC.

The chain is built from TRBV28 and TRBJ2-7, with TRBD1 matching 7 bases. With V trimmed by 7 bases and J by 2 bases, 8 bases remained unmatched. Germline CDR1 reads MDHEN; CDR2 reads SYDVKM. The CDR3 consists of 14 residues. The DNA of the CDR3 is TGTGCCAGCAAGGGGGCAGTCGGAACCTACGAGCAGTACTTC. Protein sequence: CASKGAVGTYEQYF. The variable domain in full, completed from reference TRBV28 and TRBJ2-7, reads DVKVTQSSRYLVKRTGEKVFLECVQDMDHENMFWYRQDPGLGLRLIYFSYDVKMKEKGDIPEGYSVSREKKERFSLILESASTNQTSMYLCASKGAVGTYEQYFGPGTRLTVT.

The V gene is TRBV5-1, the J gene TRBJ2-7; D possibly corresponds to TRBD1 (7 bases). The germline V and J ends were trimmed by 4 bases and 8 bases, with 10 bases remaining between them. The V gene's germline CDR1 is SGHRS and CDR2 YFSETQ. The CDR3 consists of 11 residues. The CDR3 here is CASSPGGQQYF. CDR3 DNA sequence: TGCGCCAGCAGCCCAGGGGGGCAGCAGTACTTC. Drawing the rest from reference TRBV5-1 and TRBJ2-7, the complete variable domain is KAGVTQTPRYLIKTRGQQVTLSCSPISGHRSVSWYQQTPGQGLQFLFEYFSETQRNKGNFPGRFSGRQFSNSRSEMNVSTLELGDSALYLCASSPGGQQYFGPGTRLTVT.